This T cell receptor (beta chain) came from a study of blood T cell repertoires in COVID-19. In the study's own analysis: By means of reference gene primer amplification, nucleated cell counts were estimated. Profiled with immunoSEQ multiplex PCR; TCRdb holds only in-frame clones, not every one. That table is the source of V, J and clone size, and D and trimming were worked out from the DNA. This sample has roughly 160,000 clones, with 88% found just once. This sequence was found in a man aged 60-69 years with acute or convalescent COVID-19. The sequenced sample consisted of peripheral blood.

DNA of the CDR3: TGCGCCCCCTACAGGGGTTTCTACGAGCAGTACTTC. Protein sequence: CAPYRGFYEQYF. The chain joins TRBV23-1 to TRBJ2-7, with 7 bases lining up with TRBD1. TRBV23-1 is noted as an ORF with a role that remains uncertain. This CDR3 is 12 amino acids long. V shed 11 bases, J shed 3 bases, and the junction held 7 bases outside the gene matches.